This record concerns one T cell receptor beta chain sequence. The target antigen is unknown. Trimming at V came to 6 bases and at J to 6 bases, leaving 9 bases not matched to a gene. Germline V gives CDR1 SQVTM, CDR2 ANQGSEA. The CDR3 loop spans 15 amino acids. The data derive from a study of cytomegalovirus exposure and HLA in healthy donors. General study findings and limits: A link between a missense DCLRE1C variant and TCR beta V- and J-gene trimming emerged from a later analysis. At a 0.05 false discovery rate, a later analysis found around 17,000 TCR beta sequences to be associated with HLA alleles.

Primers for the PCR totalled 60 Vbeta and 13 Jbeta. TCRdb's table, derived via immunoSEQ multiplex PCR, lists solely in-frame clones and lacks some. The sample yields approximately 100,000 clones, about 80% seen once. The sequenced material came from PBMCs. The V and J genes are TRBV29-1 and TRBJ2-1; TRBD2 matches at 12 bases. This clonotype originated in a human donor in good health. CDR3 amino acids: CSVPLRLAGVNEQFF. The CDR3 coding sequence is TGCAGCGTCCCCCTTAGACTAGCGGGGGTCAATGAGCAGTTCTTC.